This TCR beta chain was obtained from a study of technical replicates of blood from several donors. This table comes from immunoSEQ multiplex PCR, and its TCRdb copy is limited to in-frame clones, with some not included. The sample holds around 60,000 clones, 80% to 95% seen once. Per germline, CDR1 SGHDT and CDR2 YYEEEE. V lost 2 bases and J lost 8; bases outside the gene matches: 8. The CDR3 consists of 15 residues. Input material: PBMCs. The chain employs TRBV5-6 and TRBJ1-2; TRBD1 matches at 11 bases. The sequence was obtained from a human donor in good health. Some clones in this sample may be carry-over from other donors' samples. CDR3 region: CASSFGQGAAWGYTF. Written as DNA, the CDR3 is TGTGCCAGCAGCTTTGGACAGGGGGCAGCGTGGGGCTACACCTTC.